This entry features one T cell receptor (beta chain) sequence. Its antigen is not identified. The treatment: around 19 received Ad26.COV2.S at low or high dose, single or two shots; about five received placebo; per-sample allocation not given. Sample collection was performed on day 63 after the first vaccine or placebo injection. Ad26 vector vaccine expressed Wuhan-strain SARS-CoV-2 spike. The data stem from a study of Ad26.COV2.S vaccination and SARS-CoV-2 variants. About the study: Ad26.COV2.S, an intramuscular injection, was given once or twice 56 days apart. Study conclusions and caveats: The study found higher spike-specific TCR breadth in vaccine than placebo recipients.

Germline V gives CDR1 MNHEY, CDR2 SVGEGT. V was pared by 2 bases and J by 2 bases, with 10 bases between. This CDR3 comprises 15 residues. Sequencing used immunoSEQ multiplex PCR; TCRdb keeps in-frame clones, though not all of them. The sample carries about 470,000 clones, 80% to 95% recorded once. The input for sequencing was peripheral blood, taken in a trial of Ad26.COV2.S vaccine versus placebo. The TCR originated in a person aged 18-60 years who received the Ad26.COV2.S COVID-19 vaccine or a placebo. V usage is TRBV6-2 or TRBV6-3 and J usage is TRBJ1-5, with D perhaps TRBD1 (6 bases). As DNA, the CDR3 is TGTGCCAGCAGTTACGGGGGCATGGGCAATCAGCCCCAGCATTTT. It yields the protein CASSYGGMGNQPQHF.